The 16 T cell receptor beta chains given below trace back to one sample, sequenced in a study of OX40 agonist ivuxolimab in advanced cancers. The library was generated by the immunoSEQ multiplex PCR assay. TCRdb stores this immuneACCESS table with in-frame sequences only. Part of the clones is absent; in the studies checked, under half of the shortfall reflects unresolved V genes, and no reason is known for the rest. This sample comprises approximately 120,000 clones, about nine tenths of them detected only once. The ten biggest clones cover 0.81% of the sample. The sample consisted of CD4+ or CD8+ T cells sorted from blood, taken in a trial of the OX40 agonist ivuxolimab. These receptors all stem from an adult with an advanced solid tumor such as melanoma, head and neck, liver or kidney cancer.

The chain employs TRBV6-5 and TRBJ2-7, with a tentative D call TRBD2 (7 bases). With 6 bases removed from V and 4 bases from J, the gap between germline ends came to 19 bases. CDR3 length equals 15 residues. Germline CDR1 MNHEY, CDR2 SVGAGI. The CDR3 here is CASSRPGGSLYEQYF. CDR3 DNA sequence: TGTGCCAGCAGCCGCCCGGGGGGCTCCCTGTACGAGCAGTACTTC.

The CDR3 sequence: CASRETSNTGELFF. The DNA of the CDR3 is TGTGCCAGCAGAGAAACGTCGAACACCGGGGAGCTGTTTTTT. V gene TRBV2 combines with J gene TRBJ2-2; D is undetermined. V was cut by 6 bases and J by 0 bases, with 8 bases left in between. Germline loops: CDR1 SNHLY, CDR2 FYNNEI. The CDR3 extends over 14 amino acids.

The chain has TRBV11-3 and TRBJ2-2; TRBD2 might be the D (7 bases). Looked up from germline, CDR1 is SGHNT and CDR2 is YENEEA. There are 17 residues in the CDR3. Trimming took off 4 bases at V and 0 bases at J, with 15 bases between the two ends. The CDR3 protein is CASSYRGDTSNTGELFF. The CDR3 nucleotides are TGTGCCAGCAGCTACCGGGGGGACACTTCGAACACCGGGGAGCTGTTTTTT.

The J gene is TRBJ2-1, the V gene TRBV5-1; 7 bases align to TRBD2. The germline V gene encodes CDR1 SGHRS and CDR2 YFSETQ. The junction had 16 bases not matched to a gene; V was cut back by 7 bases and J by 0 bases. The CDR3 is 18 residues long. Here the CDR3 DNA reads TGCGCCAGCTTCCCCCGTCCGGGCGCGGGAGCCTCCTACAATGAGCAGTTCTTC. Protein sequence: CASFPRPGAGASYNEQFF.

This clone was observed a handful of times. The V and J genes are TRBV7-2 and TRBJ2-2; 9 bases map to TRBD2. Unmatched junction bases numbered 4, after V lost 1 base and J lost 4 bases. The germline gives CDR1 SGHTA, CDR2 FQGNSA. There are 16 residues in the CDR3. The CDR3 spells CASSLVSGSRTGELFF. The CDR3 DNA follows: TGTGCCAGCAGCTTAGTTAGCGGGAGTCGCACCGGGGAGCTGTTTTTT. Combining the CDR3 with reference TRBV7-2 and TRBJ2-2 gives the whole variable domain GAGVSQSPSNKVTEKGKDVELRCDPISGHTALYWYRQSLGQGLEFLIYFQGNSAPDKSGLPSDRFSAERTGGSVSTLTIQRTQQEDSAVYLCASSLVSGSRTGELFFGEGSRLTVL.

The rearrangement links TRBV7-8 to TRBJ1-3, with D possibly matching TRBD1 (6 bases). The V end was cut by 5 bases, the J end by 2 bases, with 13 bases between. CDR1 is SGHVS and CDR2 is FQNEAQ in the germline V gene. The length of the CDR3 is 15 residues. The CDR3 is CASSPQGITGNTIYF. The DNA for the CDR3 is TGTGCCAGCAGCCCACAGGGAATTACTGGAAACACCATATATTTT.

The chain employs TRBV11-2 and TRBJ1-5, with D uncertain. Looked up from germline, CDR1 is SGHAT and CDR2 is FQNNGV. Deletions cut 3 bases from V and 6 bases from J, with 9 bases between. CDR3 length equals 13 residues. In DNA, the CDR3 is TGTGCCAGCAGCTTGGACGGACCTCAGCCCCAGCATTTT. It codes for CASSLDGPQPQHF.

In this sample, this clone turned up once. The chain carries TRBV9 and TRBJ2-1; tentative D call: TRBD1 (5 bases). Germline V lookup: CDR1 SGDLS, CDR2 YYNGEE. With 4 bases removed from V and 0 bases from J, the gap between germline ends came to 11 bases. CDR3 length: 15 residues. CDR3 protein: CASSILGDSYNEQFF. The CDR3 bases are TGTGCCAGCAGCATCCTAGGGGACTCCTACAATGAGCAGTTCTTC. The variable domain in full, completed from reference TRBV9 and TRBJ2-1, reads DSGVTQTPKHLITATGQRVTLRCSPRSGDLSVYWYQQSLDQGLQFLIQYYNGEERAKGNILERFSAQQFPDLHSELNLSSLELGDSALYFCASSILGDSYNEQFFGPGTRLTVL.

This clone was counted a few times. V usage is TRBV28 and J usage is TRBJ1-2; TRBD1 is a possible D gene (5 bases). The germline V gene encodes CDR1 MDHEN and CDR2 SYDVKM. The CDR3 consists of 13 residues. Trimming took 2 bases from V and 7 from J, leaving 11 bases between them. Here the CDR3 reads CASSLGSGTGYTF. The CDR3 DNA reads TGTGCCAGCAGTTTAGGGAGCGGGACTGGCTACACCTTC.

V usage is TRBV4-1 and J usage is TRBJ2-4; no clear D gene. V shed 4 bases and J shed 0 bases, with 16 bases lying between them. This CDR3 is 17 amino acids long. The V gene's germline CDR1 is MGHRA and CDR2 YSYEKL. The CDR3: CASSRIDSRGAKNIQYF. In nucleotides, the CDR3 is TGCGCCAGCAGCCGCATCGACTCCCGAGGAGCCAAAAACATTCAGTACTTC.

The rearrangement uses TRBV27 and TRBJ1-2, with D hard to call. V gave up 6 bases and J gave up 3 bases, with 14 bases separating them. CDR1 is MNHEY and CDR2 is SMNVEV in the germline V gene (reference sequence). CDR3 length equals 14 residues. CDR3 in amino acids: CASSASSGYYGYTF. The CDR3 nucleotides are TGTGCCAGCAGCGCCAGCAGCGGGTACTATGGCTACACCTTC.

J is TRBJ2-7 and V is TRBV4-3; D is perhaps TRBD2 (5 bases). Deletions cut 5 bases from V and 6 bases from J, with 14 bases between. Germline assignment: CDR1 LGHNA and CDR2 YSLEER. There are 13 residues in the CDR3. In nucleotides, the CDR3 is TGCGCCAGCAGCGTTGCGGAGGCGCGCGAGCAGTACTTC. Amino acid sequence: CASSVAEAREQYF.

The CDR3 bases are TGTGCCAGCAGTGCTACAGGGTTTACTGGGGCCAACGTCCTGACTTTC. Translating gives CASSATGFTGANVLTF. The chain uses TRBV2 and TRBJ2-6; weak D call: TRBD1 (6 bases). V was shortened by 4 bases and J by 2 bases, with 12 bases between the two germline ends. The CDR3 is made up of 16 amino acids. Germline loops: CDR1 SNHLY, CDR2 FYNNEI.

The rearrangement links TRBV28 to TRBJ1-2; D is ambiguous. The V and J ends lost 3 bases and 4 bases respectively, with 9 bases between them. CDR1 MDHEN and CDR2 SYDVKM come from the germline V gene. The CDR3 consists of 13 residues. This CDR3 reads CASSFARTYGYTF. The CDR3 coding sequence is TGTGCCAGCAGTTTCGCGCGGACCTATGGCTACACCTTC.

The CDR3 protein is CASTRLARDEQFF. The CDR3 bases are TGTGCCAGCACCAGACTAGCCCGGGATGAGCAGTTCTTC. The rearrangement joins TRBV28 to TRBJ2-1; 7 bases map to TRBD2. Per the germline V gene, CDR1 is MDHEN and CDR2 is SYDVKM. Unmatched junction bases numbered 8, after V lost 7 bases and J lost 8 bases. This CDR3 has 13 residues.

This sequence joins TRBV4-2 and TRBJ2-7; D not resolved. The CDR3 extends over 14 amino acids. CDR1 and CDR2 from the germline V gene are LGHNA and YNFKEQ. Trimming took off 0 bases at V and 4 bases at J, with 10 bases between the two ends. The CDR3 here is CASSQDLLQYEQYF. The DNA of the CDR3 is TGTGCCAGCAGCCAAGATTTACTACAATACGAGCAGTACTTC.